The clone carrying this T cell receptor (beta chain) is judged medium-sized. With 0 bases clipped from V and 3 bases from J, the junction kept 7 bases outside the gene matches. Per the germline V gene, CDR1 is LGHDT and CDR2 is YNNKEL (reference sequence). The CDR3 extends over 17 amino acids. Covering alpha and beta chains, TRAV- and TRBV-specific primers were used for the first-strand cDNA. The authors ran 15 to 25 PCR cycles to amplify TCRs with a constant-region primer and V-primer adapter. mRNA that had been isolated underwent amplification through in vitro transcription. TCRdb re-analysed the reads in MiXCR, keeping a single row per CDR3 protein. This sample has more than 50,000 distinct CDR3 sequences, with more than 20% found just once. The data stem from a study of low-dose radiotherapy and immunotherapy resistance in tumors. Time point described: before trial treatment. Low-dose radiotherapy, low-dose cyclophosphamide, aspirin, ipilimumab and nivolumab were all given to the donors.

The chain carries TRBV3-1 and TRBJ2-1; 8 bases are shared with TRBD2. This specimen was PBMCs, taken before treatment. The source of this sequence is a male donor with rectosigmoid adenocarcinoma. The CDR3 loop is CASSQDWDSGNYNEQFF. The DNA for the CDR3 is TGTGCCAGCAGCCAAGATTGGGATAGCGGGAACTACAATGAGCAGTTCTTC.